These 6 T cell receptor beta chains share one sample of origin, sequenced in a study of blood T cell repertoires in COVID-19. Assay: immunoSEQ multiplex PCR; the TCRdb copy retains only in-frame clones and omits some. Of fewer than 500,000 clones listed, roughly 90% are singletons. The specimen sequenced was peripheral blood. These receptors came from a woman in her twenties or thirties with acute or convalescent COVID-19.

This sequence joins TRBV2 and TRBJ1-1, with 8 positions matching TRBD1. The ends lost 6 bases at V and 5 bases at J; junction bases unmatched: 11. Germline V lookup: CDR1 SNHLY, CDR2 FYNNEI. This CDR3 region has 15 residues. The CDR3 nucleotides read TGTGCCAGCAGGCCAAAGGACAGGGCGCGTACTGAAGCTTTCTTT. This sequence encodes CASRPKDRARTEAFF.

V gene TRBV7-9 combines with J gene TRBJ2-1; unclear D gene. This CDR3 region has 13 residues. Trimming took off 6 bases at V and 3 bases at J, with 9 bases between the two ends. The germline V gene encodes CDR1 SEHNR and CDR2 FQNEAQ (reference sequence). This CDR3 is CASSLTGYNEQFF. The CDR3 bases are TGTGCCAGCAGTTTGACTGGCTACAATGAGCAGTTCTTC. The full variable domain, completed using reference TRBV7-9 and TRBJ2-1, is DTGVSQNPRHKITKRGQNVTFRCDPISEHNRLYWYRQTLGQGPEFLTYFQNEAQLEKSRLLSDRFSAERPKGSFSTLEIQRTEQGDSAMYLCASSLTGYNEQFFGPGTRLTVL.

This rearrangement joins TRBV6-2 or TRBV6-3 to TRBJ2-3; the D gene is possibly TRBD2 (5 bases). Deletions cut 4 bases from V and 6 bases from J, with 23 bases between. This CDR3 region has 17 residues. The V gene's germline CDR1 is MNHEY and CDR2 SVGEGT. The CDR3 DNA follows: TGTGCCAGCAGTTTTGTTAGCGCAAGCCCTCCATGGGATACGCAGTATTTT. Its translation is CASSFVSASPPWDTQYF.

To note about this clone: This sample also contains other DNA sequences that code for the same CDR3. The rearrangement links TRBV5-1 to TRBJ1-3; D may be TRBD1 (5 bases). The CDR3 loop spans 14 amino acids. V was cut by 1 base and J by 1 base, with 6 bases left in between. Germline V gene data show CDR1 as SGHRS and CDR2 as YFSETQ. The CDR3 reads CASSLSGSGNTIYF. The CDR3 DNA follows: TGCGCCAGCAGCTTGTCAGGGTCTGGAAACACCATATATTTT.

The CDR3 region has the DNA TGTGCCAGCGTAGCGGGGGGGCGACTTGAGCAGTTCTTC. The encoded protein is CASVAGGRLEQFF. The chain joins TRBV7-9 to TRBJ2-1, with 11 nucleotides matching TRBD2. CDR1 SEHNR and CDR2 FQNEAQ come from the germline V gene (reference sequence). The CDR3 is 13 residues long. Trimming at V came to 8 bases and at J to 9 bases, leaving 6 bases not matched to a gene.

The chain employs TRBV5-1 and TRBJ1-3; 7 nucleotides agree with TRBD1. Per germline, CDR1 SGHRS and CDR2 YFSETQ. V gave up 3 bases and J gave up 1 base; unmatched junction bases: 1. CDR3 length: 14 amino acids. CDR3 in amino acids: CASSSGQSGNTIYF. The DNA for the CDR3 is TGCGCCAGCAGCTCGGGACAGTCTGGAAACACCATATATTTT. Full variable domain (missing parts from reference TRBV5-1 and TRBJ1-3): KAGVTQTPRYLIKTRGQQVTLSCSPISGHRSVSWYQQTPGQGLQFLFEYFSETQRNKGNFPGRFSGRQFSNSRSEMNVSTLELGDSALYLCASSSGQSGNTIYFGEGSWLTVV.